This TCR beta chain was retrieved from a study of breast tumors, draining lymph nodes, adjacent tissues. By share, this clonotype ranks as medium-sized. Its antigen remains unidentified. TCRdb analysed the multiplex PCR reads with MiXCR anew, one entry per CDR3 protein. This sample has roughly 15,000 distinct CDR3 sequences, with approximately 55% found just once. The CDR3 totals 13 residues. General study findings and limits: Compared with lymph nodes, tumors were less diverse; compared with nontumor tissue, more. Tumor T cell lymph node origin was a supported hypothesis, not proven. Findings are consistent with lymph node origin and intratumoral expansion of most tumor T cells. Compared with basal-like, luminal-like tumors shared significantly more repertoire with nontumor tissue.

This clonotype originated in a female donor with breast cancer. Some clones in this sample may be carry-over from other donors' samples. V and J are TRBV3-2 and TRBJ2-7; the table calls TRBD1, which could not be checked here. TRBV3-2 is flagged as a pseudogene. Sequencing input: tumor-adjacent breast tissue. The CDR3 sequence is CARPKARGYEQYF. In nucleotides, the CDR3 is TGTGCCAGACCAAAGGCTAGGGGCTACGAGCAGTACTTC.